This TCR beta chain comes out of a study of Ad26.COV2.S vaccination and SARS-CoV-2 variants (dated by TCRdb to the early 2020s). Notes on the research overall: Donors in the vaccine arm were drawn from COV1001, a multicentre, randomized, double-blind, placebo-controlled phase I-IIa trial testing Ad26.COV2.S in healthy adults. Ad26.COV2.S was given intramuscularly at 5x10^10 or 1x10^11 viral particles, as a single shot or as two shots 56 days apart. The specificity and breadth of SARS-CoV-2-reactive T cell receptors after Ad26.COV2.S vaccination were assessed by TCRbeta repertoire sequencing. A total of around 32 samples were included in the TCR-sequenced set, comprising about 20 Ad26.COV2.S vaccine recipients, 5 placebo recipients and 8 SARS-CoV-2 convalescent individuals. Participants in the trial were split at random into five groups of five each, receiving low-dose or high-dose Ad26.COV2.S once or twice, or else placebo on both occasions. Blinding of investigators to trial group allocation was maintained during experiments and outcome assessment.

What the study reported, not specific to this receptor: It was noted by the authors that total T cell responses may have been underestimated by the TCR breadth and depth analyses. The study was not powered for comparison of responses between vaccine doses or regimens. Compared with placebo recipients, Ad26.COV2.S recipients showed higher spike-specific TCR breadth (P = 0.0014). After vaccination, substantial breadth of spike-specific CD8+ and CD4+ T cell responses was reported. Vaccine and placebo recipients had comparable non-spike TCR breadth, which fits with the vaccine containing only spike.

The germline V gene specifies SGHDT as CDR1 and YYEEEE as CDR2. Trimming removed 0 bases from V and 2 bases from J; the gene matches leave 2 bases unexplained. The CDR3 sequence holds 15 residues, the cysteine and phenylalanine included. The CDR3 DNA has 45 bases and is translated from base 1. This sample's treatment or condition label indicates: around 19 received Ad26.COV2.S at low or high dose, single or two shots; roughly 5 received placebo; per-sample allocation not given. Repertoires of vaccine and placebo recipients were sequenced from samples taken on day 63 after the first injection. Between 29 July and 7 August 2020, Cohort 1b enrolled about two dozen adults aged 18-55 years at one site in Boston, USA. As a vaccine, Ad26.COV2.S was a replication-incompetent adenovirus type 26 vector that expressed a prefusion-stabilized SARS-CoV-2 spike protein derived from the original Wuhan strain. TCRbeta CDR3 regions were sequenced with the immunoSEQ Assay. After extraction, genomic DNA underwent amplification by bias-controlled multiplex PCR, followed by high-throughput sequencing. The paper's data handling went like this. To quantify the absolute abundance of each unique TCRbeta CDR3 region, sequences were collapsed and filtered. T cell fraction was estimated by normalizing TCRbeta template counts to usable DNA, which was measured by amplifying reference genes present in all nucleated cells. Repertoire TCRs were annotated as SARS-CoV-2-specific when V gene, CDR3 amino acid sequence and J gene were exactly matched to a known reactive TCR set. The reference SARS-CoV-2 TCR set came from MIRA and was filtered for enrichment in COVID-19-positive ImmuneCODE repertoires, removing public or cross-reactive TCRs. Using the MIRA antigens, annotated TCRs were further analysed by specific ORF or by position within an ORF. Breadth was defined as the number of annotated unique rearrangements divided by the total number of unique productive rearrangements, and depth was defined as the summed frequency of the annotated unique rearrangements. Group comparisons of TCR breadth used two-sided Wilcoxon rank-sum tests. TCRdb provides this immuneACCESS table in a form limited to in-frame rearrangements. Some clones are lacking; in checked studies, under half of them reflect an unresolved V gene, and why the rest are absent is not known. That table is the source of V, J and clone size, and D and trimming were worked out from the DNA. The sample profile shows around 300,000 clones; 85% to 90% of them were found once. The ten largest clones capture around 5.5% of the sample.

On this clone: It lacks a known antigen. Nothing much larger sits one base from this clone, and base qualities are not available.

The TCR sequence derives from a person aged 18-60 years who received the Ad26.COV2.S COVID-19 vaccine or a placebo. Specimen: peripheral blood, collected in a trial of Ad26.COV2.S vaccine versus placebo. The chain joins TRBV5-6 to TRBJ2-1; TRBD2 agrees with 7 junctional bases. CDR3 loop: CASSLEGRAYNEQFF. DNA sequence: TGTGCCAGCAGCTTGGAGGGGAGGGCCTACAATGAGCAGTTCTTC.